A selection of T cell receptor beta chains follows, all from one sample in a study of T cell responses to AZD1222 COVID-19 vaccine. The method was immunoSEQ multiplex PCR; TCRdb's version includes in-frame clones alone and lacks a portion of them. The sample contains 99,000 or so clones, about nine tenths of which appear only once. The sequencing used peripheral blood, collected on day 0 of AZD1222 vaccination. The receptors derive from an adult in good health. Each CDR3 is given with its conserved first and last residue. Each record gives: D gene, V gene, CDR3 protein. The D gene is left open where the match is weak.

d_call: TRBD1
v_call: TRBV7-9
cdr3_aa: CASSATGSEAFF

d_call: -
v_call: TRBV7-9
cdr3_aa: CASTPAGWLGGYTF

d_call: TRBD1
v_call: TRBV6-5
cdr3_aa: CASVTGNEQYF

d_call: -
v_call: TRBV24-1
cdr3_aa: CATSARTADNQPQHF

d_call: -
v_call: TRBV2
cdr3_aa: CASSPGLVGGPQNIQYF

d_call: -
v_call: TRBV5-1
cdr3_aa: CASSPGDSNTEAFF

d_call: -
v_call: TRBV6-5
cdr3_aa: CASSYRPERNGYTF

d_call: -
v_call: TRBV5-4
cdr3_aa: CASSLFQGSEAFF

d_call: -
v_call: TRBV28
cdr3_aa: CASSGVADFGGYEQYF

d_call: TRBD1
v_call: TRBV5-3
cdr3_aa: CARSIGTGRVLGYEQYF

d_call: TRBD2
v_call: TRBV20-1
cdr3_aa: CSASVPTSGGLTDTQYF

d_call: -
v_call: TRBV18
cdr3_aa: CASSEGSNYGYTF

d_call: TRBD1
v_call: TRBV18
cdr3_aa: CASSPQEGQGNYGYTF

d_call: -
v_call: TRBV30
cdr3_aa: CAWSSPGAGGTEAFF

d_call: -
v_call: TRBV12-3/TRBV12-4
cdr3_aa: CASTLGTYGYTF

d_call: -
v_call: TRBV5-1
cdr3_aa: CASSLVLGGPSNEQYF

d_call: -
v_call: TRBV7-9
cdr3_aa: CASSLLGETQYF

d_call: TRBD1
v_call: TRBV5-1
cdr3_aa: CASSLTGQGAFYEQYF

d_call: -
v_call: TRBV5-1
cdr3_aa: CASSLGELWRDYTF

d_call: -
v_call: TRBV6-4
cdr3_aa: CASSVTRGEGLTEAFF

d_call: -
v_call: TRBV27
cdr3_aa: CASSPVSGTAYGYTF

d_call: -
v_call: TRBV20-1
cdr3_aa: CSVGGAYGYTF

d_call: -
v_call: TRBV5-1
cdr3_aa: CASSLNGGGTYEQYF

d_call: TRBD1
v_call: TRBV5-1
cdr3_aa: CASSDDGTVPEKLFF

d_call: -
v_call: TRBV5-1
cdr3_aa: CASSPGASNQPQHF

d_call: TRBD2
v_call: TRBV29-1
cdr3_aa: CSVDQVWRGGNEQFF

d_call: TRBD1
v_call: TRBV29-1
cdr3_aa: CSVDTGGTDTQYF

d_call: -
v_call: TRBV5-1
cdr3_aa: CASSLDGGNTGELFF

d_call: -
v_call: TRBV7-9
cdr3_aa: CASSQGQHYGYTF

d_call: -
v_call: TRBV7-8
cdr3_aa: CASSLGKNTEAFF

d_call: -
v_call: TRBV5-1
cdr3_aa: CASSLALGIETQYF

d_call: -
v_call: TRBV5-1
cdr3_aa: CASSLGWDGSYEQYF

d_call: -
v_call: TRBV9
cdr3_aa: CASSNTGRNEQFF